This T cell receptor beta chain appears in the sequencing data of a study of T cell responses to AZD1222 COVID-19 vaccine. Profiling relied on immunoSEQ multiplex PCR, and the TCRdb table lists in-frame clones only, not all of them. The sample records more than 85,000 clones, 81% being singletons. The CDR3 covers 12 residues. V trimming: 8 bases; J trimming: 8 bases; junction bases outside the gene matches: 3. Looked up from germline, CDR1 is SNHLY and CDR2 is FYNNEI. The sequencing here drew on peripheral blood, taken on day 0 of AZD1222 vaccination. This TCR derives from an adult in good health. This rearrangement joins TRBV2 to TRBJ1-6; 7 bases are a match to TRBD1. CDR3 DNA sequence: TGTGCCAGCGTGGGGACAGATTCACCCCTCCACTTT. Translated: CASVGTDSPLHF.